This T cell receptor (beta chain) appears in the sequencing data of a study of early T cells in non-severe SARS-CoV-2 infection. Across the study: Investigators sequenced bulk RNA drawn from unsorted whole blood, and chains remained unpaired.

As to this clonotype: Its antigen is as yet unknown.

Notes on the study in general: VDJdb matching favored anti-spike CD8 responses, missing private and CD4 specificities.

Unique molecular identifier tags were affixed to discrete cDNA molecules. TCRdb used MiXCR to reprocess the 5' RACE reads, holding one entry per CDR3 protein. The sample records about 56,000 distinct CDR3 sequences, roughly 16% being singletons. The CDR3 has 15 amino acids. Germline V gene sequence: CDR1 MNHNS, CDR2 SASEGT. V dropped 6 bases and J dropped 4; count of bases not matched to a gene: 11. Sequencing used whole blood, obtained at baseline. The chain links TRBV6-1 to TRBJ2-5, with 7 bases fitting TRBD2. The receptor was derived from an adult who was a healthcare worker with PCR-confirmed SARS-CoV-2 infection or an uninfected control (not recorded which). CDR3 coding DNA: TGTGCCAGCAGGGCGGGAGAGTGGAGGGGAGAGACCCAGTACTTC. Protein: CASRAGEWRGETQYF.